The rows below give T cell receptor beta chains drawn from one sample of a study of metastatic and nonmetastatic thyroid tumors. MiXCR reprocessed the PCR reads for TCRdb. The sample has 13,000 to 15,000 clones, about 29% seen once. The material sequenced was blood. These receptors came from a female donor with papillary thyroid cancer or a benign thyroid nodule (not recorded which). Some clones in this sample may be carry-over from other donors' samples. Both conserved end residues are part of each CDR3. D genes are given only for firm matches. Clone size is stated in some rows and not others, as once, few, many or a class when expanded.

CDR3 DNA: TGTGCCAGCAGTGAATCTTTGGTAGGGAACACTGAAGCTTTCTTT
CDR3 protein: CASSESLVGNTEAFF
clone size: many
J gene: TRBJ1-1
D gene: -
V gene: TRBV25-1

CDR3 DNA: TGTGCCAGCAGTGACAGGGGAGCTGGAAACACCATATATTTT
CDR3 protein: CASSDRGAGNTIYF
clone size: -
J gene: TRBJ1-3
D gene: TRBD1
V gene: TRBV12-3/TRBV12-4

CDR3 DNA: TGTGCCAGCAGTTCGACTGGTTATAGCACAGCTTCGCAGTATTTT
CDR3 protein: CASSSTGYSTASQYF
clone size: once
J gene: TRBJ2-3
D gene: -
V gene: TRBV6-5

CDR3 DNA: TGTGCCAGCAGCTCAGACTCCGGGACTAAGATCTACGAGCAGTACTTC
CDR3 protein: CASSSDSGTKIYEQYF
clone size: once
J gene: TRBJ2-7
D gene: TRBD2
V gene: TRBV11-2

CDR3 DNA: TGTGCCAGCTCACCCCTATCACGGACAGGGGCGGCGAACACTGAAGCTTTCTTT
CDR3 protein: CASSPLSRTGAANTEAFF
clone size: -
J gene: TRBJ1-1
D gene: TRBD1
V gene: TRBV18

CDR3 DNA: TGTGCCAGCAGCCCTACCAGGGATACGCAGTATTTT
CDR3 protein: CASSPTRDTQYF
clone size: medium-sized
J gene: TRBJ2-3
D gene: -
V gene: TRBV7-2

CDR3 DNA: TGTGCCAGCAGCGCAGGGGGGGCCCATGGCTACACCTTC
CDR3 protein: CASSAGGAHGYTF
clone size: -
J gene: TRBJ1-2
D gene: TRBD1
V gene: TRBV27

CDR3 DNA: TGTGCCAGCAGCCTCGGGGGATTTTCCTACAATGAGCAGTTCTTC
CDR3 protein: CASSLGGFSYNEQFF
clone size: many
J gene: TRBJ2-1
D gene: -
V gene: TRBV3-1

CDR3 DNA: TGCAGCGTTGAAGATTGGGGGGGTAACTATGGCTACACCTTC
CDR3 protein: CSVEDWGGNYGYTF
clone size: medium-sized
J gene: TRBJ1-2
D gene: -
V gene: TRBV29-1

CDR3 DNA: TGTGCCAGCATCCAGACAGGGGTCACCGGGGAGCTGTTTTTT
CDR3 protein: CASIQTGVTGELFF
clone size: -
J gene: TRBJ2-2
D gene: TRBD1
V gene: TRBV6-1

CDR3 DNA: TGTGCCTGGAAGGCCTCTGGAAACACCATATATTTT
CDR3 protein: CAWKASGNTIYF
clone size: once
J gene: TRBJ1-3
D gene: -
V gene: TRBV30

CDR3 DNA: TGCAGTGCTAGAGAAGATCTCACCTCCAGGGGATCTTTAGATACGCAGTATTTT
CDR3 protein: CSAREDLTSRGSLDTQYF
clone size: -
J gene: TRBJ2-3
D gene: -
V gene: TRBV20-1

CDR3 DNA: TGTGCCAGCAGGGCCGGGACAGGGGCGCCGGGCTATGGCTACACCTTC
CDR3 protein: CASRAGTGAPGYGYTF
clone size: many
J gene: TRBJ1-2
D gene: TRBD1
V gene: TRBV2